This record looks at one TCR beta chain sequence and its context. Primers included in the PCR were 60 Vbeta and 13 Jbeta primers. Some clones are missing from TCRdb's copy, which holds only in-frame ones; the method was immunoSEQ multiplex PCR. The profile shows 110,000 or so clones, over 80% of them singletons. These data are taken from a study of cytomegalovirus exposure and HLA in healthy donors. J lost 0 bases, V lost 2 bases, and 9 bases had no gene match. CDR3 length equals 18 residues. Germline V gene lookup returns CDR1 LNHDA and CDR2 SQIVND (reference sequence). The TCR sequence derives from a man aged 25-45 years in good health and CMV-seropositive. Sequencing input: PBMCs. This chain connects TRBV19 to TRBJ2-3, with 9 bases aligning to TRBD2. The DNA of the CDR3 is TGTGCCAGTAGTATAATTGGCGGGCGGGGGGGAAGCACAGATACGCAGTATTTT. This codes for CASSIIGGRGGSTDTQYF.